The rows below give T cell receptor beta chains drawn from one sample of a study of Ad26.COV2.S vaccination and SARS-CoV-2 variants. Clones were read by immunoSEQ multiplex PCR, and TCRdb kept only the in-frame ones, dropping some. The table includes about 350,000 clones, about 90% detected once. This material consisted of peripheral blood, taken after recovery from COVID-19. The receptors stem from a human donor who had recovered from COVID-19. CDR3s include the opening cysteine and the closing phenylalanine or tryptophan. A D gene is named only where the DNA matches it firmly. Not all rows give a size; the values are once, few, many and, for expanded clones, a class.

v_call: TRBV5-6
clone_size: NA
j_call: TRBJ2-6
d_call: NA
cdr3_aa: CASSFTVVGANVLTF
cdr3_nt: TGTGCCAGCAGCTTTACCGTGGTCGGGGCCAACGTCCTGACTTTC

v_call: TRBV19
clone_size: few
j_call: TRBJ1-2
d_call: NA
cdr3_aa: CASRSPRGISYGYTF
cdr3_nt: TGTGCCAGCCGGTCCCCCAGGGGAATTTCTTATGGCTACACCTTC

v_call: TRBV5-4
clone_size: NA
j_call: TRBJ2-7
d_call: TRBD1
cdr3_aa: CASSLGGDRGRYEQYF
cdr3_nt: TGTGCCAGCAGCTTGGGAGGGGACAGGGGGCGGTACGAGCAGTACTTC

v_call: TRBV29-1
clone_size: once
j_call: TRBJ2-5
d_call: NA
cdr3_aa: CSVGFGQETQYF
cdr3_nt: TGCAGCGTTGGATTCGGCCAAGAGACCCAGTACTTC

v_call: TRBV12-5
clone_size: NA
j_call: TRBJ2-5
d_call: TRBD1
cdr3_aa: CASGLGGQGMETQYF
cdr3_nt: TGTGCTAGTGGTTTGGGGGGACAGGGGATGGAGACCCAGTACTTC

v_call: TRBV5-6
clone_size: NA
j_call: TRBJ1-4
d_call: TRBD1
cdr3_aa: CASSFGTANEKLFF
cdr3_nt: TGTGCCAGCAGCTTCGGGACAGCTAATGAAAAACTGTTTTTT

v_call: TRBV6-5
clone_size: NA
j_call: TRBJ2-7
d_call: NA
cdr3_aa: CASSYSLPGAPYEQYF
cdr3_nt: TGTGCCAGCAGTTACTCTTTACCAGGGGCACCCTACGAGCAGTACTTC

v_call: TRBV6-1
clone_size: NA
j_call: TRBJ2-3
d_call: NA
cdr3_aa: CASSELGGLTDTQYF
cdr3_nt: TGTGCCAGCAGTGAACTCGGGGGGCTCACAGATACGCAGTATTTT

v_call: TRBV7-2
clone_size: NA
j_call: TRBJ2-3
d_call: TRBD1
cdr3_aa: CASSFRGLGTDTQYF
cdr3_nt: TGTGCCAGCAGCTTCAGGGGGCTGGGAACAGATACGCAGTATTTT

v_call: TRBV24-1
clone_size: NA
j_call: TRBJ1-2
d_call: NA
cdr3_aa: CATSDGTNRENGYTF
cdr3_nt: TGTGCCACCAGTGACGGGACTAACAGGGAGAATGGCTACACCTTC

v_call: TRBV29-1
clone_size: NA
j_call: TRBJ1-3
d_call: TRBD1
cdr3_aa: CSVAYRGDSNTIYF
cdr3_nt: TGCAGCGTGGCCTACAGGGGAGACAGCAACACCATATATTTT

v_call: TRBV5-6
clone_size: NA
j_call: TRBJ1-2
d_call: NA
cdr3_aa: CASSTTVNYGYTF
cdr3_nt: TGTGCCAGCAGCACGACAGTTAACTATGGCTACACCTTC

v_call: TRBV9
clone_size: NA
j_call: TRBJ2-7
d_call: NA
cdr3_aa: CASSPGGQGSEGEQYF
cdr3_nt: TGTGCCAGCAGCCCCGGGGGGCAAGGAAGCGAGGGCGAGCAGTACTTC

v_call: TRBV10-3
clone_size: NA
j_call: TRBJ1-4
d_call: TRBD1
cdr3_aa: CATSLGTGELEKLFF
cdr3_nt: TGTGCCACCTCTCTCGGGACAGGGGAACTTGAAAAACTGTTTTTT

v_call: TRBV2
clone_size: NA
j_call: TRBJ1-2
d_call: NA
cdr3_aa: CASRAGQKVGYGYTF
cdr3_nt: TGTGCCAGCAGAGCGGGCCAAAAAGTGGGCTATGGCTACACCTTC

v_call: TRBV5-1
clone_size: few
j_call: TRBJ2-1
d_call: NA
cdr3_aa: CASSLGFPNEQFF
cdr3_nt: TGCGCCAGCAGCTTGGGGTTTCCTAATGAGCAGTTCTTC

v_call: TRBV7-9
clone_size: NA
j_call: TRBJ1-3
d_call: NA
cdr3_aa: CASSSTGTGNTIYF
cdr3_nt: TGTGCCAGCAGCTCCACTGGTACTGGAAACACCATATATTTT

v_call: TRBV5-6
clone_size: NA
j_call: TRBJ1-2
d_call: NA
cdr3_aa: CASSLIKGNYGYTF
cdr3_nt: TGTGCCAGCAGCTTAATCAAGGGGAATTATGGCTACACCTTC

v_call: TRBV27
clone_size: NA
j_call: TRBJ1-6
d_call: TRBD1
cdr3_aa: CASSIARTGSPLHF
cdr3_nt: TGTGCCAGCAGCATCGCACGGACAGGGTCACCCCTCCACTTT

v_call: TRBV2
clone_size: once
j_call: TRBJ2-1
d_call: NA
cdr3_aa: CASNPVSYNEQFF
cdr3_nt: TGTGCCAGCAACCCTGTTTCCTACAATGAGCAGTTCTTC

v_call: TRBV9
clone_size: NA
j_call: TRBJ2-7
d_call: TRBD1
cdr3_aa: CASSGTGDEQYF
cdr3_nt: TGTGCCAGCAGCGGGACAGGGGACGAGCAGTACTTC

v_call: TRBV9
clone_size: NA
j_call: TRBJ2-5
d_call: TRBD2
cdr3_aa: CASSVSAGGNQETQYF
cdr3_nt: TGTGCCAGCAGCGTAAGTGCGGGGGGGAACCAAGAGACCCAGTACTTC

v_call: TRBV18
clone_size: NA
j_call: TRBJ2-2
d_call: NA
cdr3_aa: CASSPLKTGELFF
cdr3_nt: TGTGCCAGCTCACCACTGAAGACCGGGGAGCTGTTTTTT

v_call: TRBV24-1
clone_size: NA
j_call: TRBJ2-3
d_call: TRBD2
cdr3_aa: CATSDSSGGAVVTDTQYF
cdr3_nt: TGTGCCACCAGTGATTCTAGCGGGGGGGCCGTAGTCACAGATACGCAGTATTTT

v_call: TRBV6-5
clone_size: NA
j_call: TRBJ1-1
d_call: NA
cdr3_aa: CASTRVGGRAPEAFF
cdr3_nt: TGTGCCAGCACCCGAGTGGGGGGCCGGGCACCTGAAGCTTTCTTT

v_call: TRBV10-2
clone_size: NA
j_call: TRBJ2-7
d_call: NA
cdr3_aa: CASTDLTVPYEQYF
cdr3_nt: TGCGCCAGCACCGACCTGACTGTACCCTACGAGCAGTACTTC

v_call: TRBV6-2/TRBV6-3
clone_size: few
j_call: TRBJ1-2
d_call: TRBD1
cdr3_aa: CASSYSGTGNYGYTF
cdr3_nt: TGTGCCAGCAGTTACTCCGGGACAGGGAACTATGGCTACACCTTC

v_call: TRBV27
clone_size: NA
j_call: TRBJ1-1
d_call: NA
cdr3_aa: CASSPGRTEAFF
cdr3_nt: TGTGCCAGCAGTCCCGGTAGGACTGAAGCTTTCTTT

v_call: TRBV6-5
clone_size: NA
j_call: TRBJ2-7
d_call: NA
cdr3_aa: CASSREGGEQYF
cdr3_nt: TGTGCCAGCAGTCGGGAAGGGGGAGAGCAGTACTTC

v_call: TRBV9
clone_size: NA
j_call: TRBJ1-1
d_call: TRBD1
cdr3_aa: CASSVQGGTEAFF
cdr3_nt: TGTGCCAGCAGCGTACAGGGGGGCACTGAAGCTTTCTTT

v_call: TRBV5-4
clone_size: NA
j_call: TRBJ1-1
d_call: NA
cdr3_aa: CASSLNQASGEAFF
cdr3_nt: TGTGCCAGCAGCTTGAATCAGGCTTCGGGTGAAGCTTTCTTT

v_call: TRBV20-1
clone_size: NA
j_call: TRBJ2-2
d_call: NA
cdr3_aa: CSARGVTGELFF
cdr3_nt: TGCAGTGCTCGTGGGGTGACCGGGGAGCTGTTTTTT

v_call: TRBV7-9
clone_size: NA
j_call: TRBJ2-3
d_call: TRBD1
cdr3_aa: CASSLQGQAVVPQYF
cdr3_nt: TGTGCCAGCAGCTTACAAGGACAGGCGGTGGTCCCGCAGTATTTT

v_call: TRBV6-2/TRBV6-3
clone_size: NA
j_call: TRBJ2-3
d_call: NA
cdr3_aa: CASSYFQTSGGSPDTQYF
cdr3_nt: TGTGCCAGCAGTTACTTTCAAACGAGCGGCGGTTCCCCCGATACGCAGTATTTT